A single sample gave rise to the 23 T cell receptor beta chains below, sequenced in a study of breast tumors, draining lymph nodes, adjacent tissues. The lymph nodes were axillary draining lymph nodes from breast cancer patients. TCRdb passed the multiplex PCR reads through MiXCR, listing each CDR3 protein once. The sample gives some 170,000 distinct CDR3 sequences, roughly 35% of which show up once; about 3.8% is in the top ten. Sequenced material: axillary lymph node tissue. These receptors originate from a female donor with breast cancer. Some clones in this sample may be carry-over from other donors' samples.

This clonotype was seen ten or more times. This chain joins TRBV5-5 and TRBJ2-3, with D perhaps given as TRBD1 or TRBD2 (5 bases each). Germline V gene sequence: CDR1 SGHKS, CDR2 YYEKEE (reference sequence). Trimming took off 2 bases at V and 2 bases at J, with 12 bases between the two ends. This CDR3 comprises 15 residues. This CDR3 reads CASSFIGAVTDTQYF. The CDR3 region has the DNA TGTGCCAGCAGCTTCATCGGGGCCGTCACAGATACGCAGTATTTT.

This clonotype was counted at least ten times. The chain is built from TRBV5-6 and TRBJ2-1; D remains unclear. The CDR3 loop spans 12 amino acids. Per the germline V gene, CDR1 is SGHDT and CDR2 is YYEEEE. V gave up 2 bases and J gave up 7 bases, with 7 bases separating them. In DNA form, the CDR3 reads TGTGCCAGCAGCTTAGGTCGGAATGAGCAGTTCTTC. The encoded protein is CASSLGRNEQFF.

This clonotype was detected many times. The chain employs TRBV19 and TRBJ2-5; perhaps TRBD1 as D (6 bases). Germline V gene data show CDR1 as LNHDA and CDR2 as SQIVND (reference sequence). V gave up 5 bases and J gave up 4 bases, with 17 bases separating them. CDR3 length equals 15 residues. CDR3 coding DNA: TGTGCCAGTAGTCAACTAACAGGGATGGGAGAGACCCAGTACTTC. Amino acids: CASSQLTGMGETQYF.

About this clonotype itself: It may be a read error: a sequence one base away is much more abundant. For the CDR3, the DNA is TGCAGTGCTAGAGCCTCTACCTCAAATCCGCCCCAGCATTTT. Translation gives CSARASTSNPPQHF. The chain recombines TRBV20-1 with TRBJ1-5, with D unclear. This CDR3 has 14 residues. Germline-derived CDR1 and CDR2 are DFQATT and SNEGSKA (reference sequence).

This clonotype was seen many times. The V call is TRBV4-3, the J call TRBJ2-7; 11 nucleotides line up with TRBD1. Per the germline V gene, CDR1 is LGHNA and CDR2 is YSLEER. The J segment lost 8 bases and the V segment lost 4 bases, leaving 10 bases of the junction unmatched. CDR3 size: 15 residues. CDR3 residues: CASSRSGTGGGQQYF. CDR3 bases: TGCGCCAGCAGCCGGTCCGGGACAGGGGGAGGTCAGCAGTACTTC.

In this sample, this clonotype turned up many times. The chain combines TRBV10-3 with TRBJ1-1; D remains unclear. There are 12 residues in the CDR3. Looked up from germline, CDR1 is ENHRY and CDR2 is SYGVKD. V lost 0 bases and J lost 8, with 7 bases in between. The CDR3 spells CAISESAGEAFF. For the CDR3, the DNA is TGTGCCATCAGTGAGTCGGCCGGAGAAGCTTTCTTT.

This clonotype showed up many times. V and J are TRBV15 and TRBJ2-1; a weak D match, TRBD1 (6 bases). This CDR3 contains 13 residues. Between the trimmed V and J ends, which lost 8 bases and 12 bases, there was a span of 20 bases. Germline CDR1 and CDR2: LNHNV and YYDKDF (reference sequence). CDR3 loop: CATDSDSRGSQFF. The CDR3 DNA reads as TGTGCCACCGACTCGGACAGCCGAGGTTCGCAGTTCTTC.

This clonotype was recorded many times. The V call is TRBV24-1, the J call TRBJ2-6; D ambiguous. V was shortened by 4 bases and J by 1 base, with 1 base between the two germline ends. This CDR3 has 13 amino acids. CDR1 KGHDR and CDR2 SFDVKD come from the germline V gene. The CDR3: CATSESGANVLTF. CDR3 DNA: TGTGCCACCAGTGAGTCTGGGGCCAACGTCCTGACTTTC.

This clonotype was picked up many times. This rearrangement joins TRBV18 to TRBJ2-1; 9 bases are shared with TRBD2. CDR3 length equals 14 residues. Losses at the gene ends were 4 bases for V and 4 bases for J; bases not matched to a gene: 2. The germline CDR1 and CDR2 sequences are KGHSH and LQKENI. For the CDR3, the DNA is TGTGCCAGCTCACGACTAGCGGATTACAATGAGCAGTTCTTC. This encodes CASSRLADYNEQFF.

A note on this clonotype: This may be a read error: a much more frequent sequence differs by one nucleotide. The gene calls are TRBV11-2 and TRBJ1-2; no clear D gene. CDR1 and CDR2 from the germline V gene are SGHAT and FQNNGV. The V end lost 3 bases, the J end lost 4 bases, and 12 bases lay between the germline ends. The CDR3 has 14 amino acids. This chain's CDR3 is CASSFAAATYGYTF. The CDR3 nucleotides read TGTGCCAGCAGCTTTGCAGCCGCTACCTATGGCTACACCTTC.

As regards this clonotype: The junction shows a germline mismatch at one end, possibly a read error. The V gene is TRBV7-8, the J gene TRBJ2-2; D tentatively fits TRBD1 or TRBD2 (5 bases each). In germline, CDR1 is SGHVS, CDR2 FQNEAQ. This CDR3 has 14 amino acids. As DNA, the CDR3 is TGTGCCAGCAGCTTGTACCAGGGTGTCGGGGAGCTATTTTTT. Translating it yields CASSLYQGVGELFF.

This clonotype was counted a single time. V usage is TRBV24-1 and J usage is TRBJ1-5, with D unclear. There are 16 residues in the CDR3. Germline V gene sequence: CDR1 KGHDR, CDR2 SFDVKD. CDR3 amino acids: CFWMTRALCSNQPQHF. Written as DNA, the CDR3 is TGTTTTTGGATGACCCGGGCACTGTGTAGCAATCAGCCCCAGCATTTT.

This clonotype was detected only a few times. This may be a read error: a much more frequent sequence differs by one nucleotide. The V and J genes are TRBV20-1 and TRBJ2-2, with D tentatively TRBD1 or TRBD2 (5 bases each). The CDR3 extends over 16 amino acids. Germline V gene lookup returns CDR1 DFQATT and CDR2 SNEGSKA (reference sequence). The V and J ends lost 6 bases and 4 bases respectively, with 21 bases between them. CDR3 sequence: CSAPIPDFGTTGELFF. The CDR3 DNA follows: TGCAGTGCCCCCATCCCCGACTTCGGGACCACCGGGGAGCTGTTTTTT.

There are many counts of this clonotype. This chain links TRBV7-8 with TRBJ1-3, with D possibly matching TRBD1 (6 bases). With 4 bases removed from V and 2 bases from J, the gap between germline ends came to 15 bases. The germline gives CDR1 SGHVS, CDR2 FQNEAQ. The CDR3 runs to 16 residues. For the CDR3, the DNA is TGTGCCAGCAGCTACCCTCCAGGGGCGCCTGGAAACACCATATATTTT. It translates to CASSYPPGAPGNTIYF.

CDR3 residues: CASSQGQGWHGYTF. The DNA for the CDR3 is TGTGCCAGCAGCCAGGGACAGGGTTGGCATGGCTACACCTTC. The chain couples TRBV5-8 to TRBJ1-2, with TRBD1 identical over 9 bases. With 4 bases clipped from V and 6 bases from J, the junction kept 7 bases outside the gene matches. Per germline, CDR1 SGHTS and CDR2 YDEGEE. CDR3 length equals 14 residues. The full variable domain, in which reference TRBV5-8 and TRBJ1-2 provide the parts outside the CDR3, is EAGVTQSPTHLIKTRGQQATLRCSPISGHTSVYWYQQALGLGLQFLLWYDEGEERNRGNFPPRFSGRQFPNYSSELNVNALELEDSALYLCASSQGQGWHGYTFGSGTRLTVV.

At least ten counts were recorded for this clonotype. The V and J genes are TRBV7-2 and TRBJ2-1; TRBD2 aligns across 7 bases. The germline V gene has CDR1 SGHTA and CDR2 FQGNSA. Unmatched junction bases numbered 17, after V lost 3 bases and J lost 3 bases. The CDR3 has 19 residues. CDR3 in amino acids: CASSFSTSMKTSFYNEQFF. The CDR3 DNA follows: TGTGCCAGCAGCTTTTCGACTAGCATGAAGACTAGCTTCTACAATGAGCAGTTCTTC.

This clonotype was counted at least ten times. The chain has TRBV5-5 and TRBJ2-3; D remains ambiguous. This CDR3 spans 15 amino acids. The V gene's germline CDR1 is SGHKS and CDR2 YYEKEE (reference sequence). The V end lost 5 bases, the J end lost 0 bases, and 13 bases lay between the germline ends. The CDR3 bases are TGTGCCAGCAGGCAGGAGTGGGCGAGCACAGATACGCAGTATTTT. Its translation is CASRQEWASTDTQYF.

This clonotype was seen repeatedly, ten times or more. The J gene is TRBJ2-1, the V gene TRBV20-1, with TRBD2 matching 10 bases. The CDR3 is 16 residues long. Germline loops: CDR1 DFQATT, CDR2 SNEGSKA (reference sequence). Germline trimming cut 2 bases from V and 10 bases from J; bases unmatched to any gene: 14. The CDR3 DNA follows: TGCAGTGCTAGATTGCCTAGCGGGAGTAGGGGAGTAGAGCAGTTCTTC. Translated: CSARLPSGSRGVEQFF.

The V gene is TRBV4-1, the J gene TRBJ1-6; perhaps TRBD1 as D (5 bases). The CDR3 is 17 residues long. The V gene's germline CDR1 is MGHRA and CDR2 YSYEKL. V was cut by 1 base and J by 0 bases, with 10 bases left in between. This CDR3 reads CASSQGQSSSYNSPLHF. CDR3 DNA sequence: TGCGCCAGCAGCCAAGGACAGAGTAGCTCCTATAATTCACCCCTCCACTTT.

This clonotype appeared many times. The V and J genes are TRBV20-1 and TRBJ2-3; tentatively, D is TRBD2 (5 bases). V lost 4 bases and J 0 bases, leaving 14 bases between the germline ends. Germline values: CDR1 DFQATT, CDR2 SNEGSKA (reference sequence). The CDR3 length is 15 residues. CDR3 protein: CSAKAADTSTDTQYF. CDR3 in DNA: TGCAGTGCTAAGGCAGCGGATACTAGCACAGATACGCAGTATTTT.

This clonotype was picked up many times. The chain employs TRBV7-9 and TRBJ2-1, with 9 bases identical to TRBD2. Germline-derived CDR1 and CDR2 are SEHNR and FQNEAQ (reference sequence). After removal of 5 bases from V and 5 bases from J, the junction contained 10 bases not matched to a gene. The CDR3 totals 16 residues. The CDR3 reads CASSKSGGRAHNEQFF. DNA for the CDR3: TGTGCCAGCAGCAAAAGCGGCGGGAGGGCCCACAATGAGCAGTTCTTC.

This clonotype was recorded at least ten times. The chain carries TRBV20-1 and TRBJ1-6, with 7 bases aligning to TRBD1. The CDR3 runs to 14 residues. The V gene's germline CDR1 is DFQATT and CDR2 SNEGSKA (reference sequence). V lost 5 bases, J lost 9 bases, and 10 bases stayed unmatched. CDR3 in amino acids: CSAPLTGRTSPLHF. The CDR3 DNA follows: TGCAGTGCTCCCTTGACAGGGAGGACTTCACCCCTCCACTTT.

The V gene is TRBV2, the J gene TRBJ1-5; TRBD1 aligns across 11 bases. The V and J ends lost 6 bases and 1 base, in that order; junction bases with no gene match: 8. This CDR3 contains 17 residues. Germline V gene data show CDR1 as SNHLY and CDR2 as FYNNEI. The CDR3, as DNA: TGTGCCAGCAGACCGGGGACAGGGGGTGTGAGCAATCAGCCCCAGCATTTT. It codes for CASRPGTGGVSNQPQHF.